The TCR beta chain described here comes from a study of cytomegalovirus exposure and HLA in healthy donors. General study findings and limits: Cytomegalovirus-associated status was assigned to 150 or so TCR beta chains.

From germline, CDR1 is SQVTM and CDR2 ANQGSEA. Trimming stripped 5 bases from V and 4 bases from J, with 13 bases between. The length of the CDR3 is 13 residues. The donors were in the 120-subject validation cohort; that cohort was separate from the roughly 660-subject first cohort. TCRdb's table, derived via immunoSEQ multiplex PCR, lists solely in-frame clones and lacks some. The sample holds 95,000 to 150,000 clones, 90% to 97% seen once. Details on this clone: The antigen is unknown.

The sequence came from a man younger than 30 in good health and CMV-seronegative. Material for sequencing was PBMCs. The rearrangement joins TRBV29-1 to TRBJ2-3, with a tentative D call TRBD1 (5 bases). The CDR3 nucleotides read TGCAGCGTTCAGGGCCAGGGCTCAGATACGCAGTATTTT. Encoded protein: CSVQGQGSDTQYF.